This passage covers 28 T cell receptor beta chains from one sample sequenced in a study of blood T cell repertoires in COVID-19 (dated by TCRdb to 2020 to 2022). Libraries came from the immunoSEQ multiplex PCR assay. In its TCRdb copy, this immuneACCESS table keeps in-frame sequences only and misses some clones. Where compared with another copy, unresolved V genes explain less than half of these, and the others have no known cause. This sample comprises 270,000 or so clones, 90% of them detected only once. The top ten clones comprise 2.1% of the sample. The sample was peripheral blood. These receptors were taken from a woman aged 60 to 75 with COVID-19, enrolled during active disease.

This chain joins TRBV2 and TRBJ1-6, with TRBD1 matching over 7 bases. CDR1 SNHLY and CDR2 FYNNEI come from the germline V gene. V was pared by 7 bases and J by 7 bases, with 7 bases of the junction left unmatched. The CDR3 length is 14 residues. The DNA for the CDR3 is TGTGCCAGCACTCCAGGGACAGTAAATTCACCCCTCCACTTT. Its protein is CASTPGTVNSPLHF.

The CDR3 is CASSPGRGNTEAFF. The CDR3 DNA reads as TGTGCCAGCTCACCAGGGAGGGGGAACACTGAAGCTTTCTTT. This rearrangement joins TRBV18 to TRBJ1-1; D may be TRBD1 (5 bases). Germline loops: CDR1 KGHSH, CDR2 LQKENI. Between the trimmed V and J ends, which lost 2 bases and 1 base, there was a span of 8 bases. The CDR3 is 14 amino acids.

The chain employs TRBV5-6 and TRBJ1-6, with D perhaps matching TRBD1 (5 bases). Germline V gene lookup returns CDR1 SGHDT and CDR2 YYEEEE. The length of the CDR3 is 14 residues. V was shortened by 6 bases and J by 7 bases, with 14 bases between the two germline ends. CDR3 residues: CASTKKGFNSPLHF. CDR3 in DNA: TGTGCCAGCACCAAGAAGGGGTTCAATTCACCCCTCCACTTT.

Notes on this clone: Other DNA sequences in this sample translate to the same CDR3. The rearrangement links TRBV5-1 to TRBJ2-5, with 7 bases matching TRBD1. The CDR3 has 14 residues. CDR1 and CDR2 (germline): SGHRS, YFSETQ. V lost 4 bases, J lost 3 bases, and 6 bases stayed unmatched. The CDR3 region is CASSPGQGEETQYF. The CDR3 region has the DNA TGCGCCAGCAGCCCTGGCCAGGGGGAAGAGACCCAGTACTTC.

The chain couples TRBV12-3 or TRBV12-4 to TRBJ1-1, with D unclear. The CDR3 extends over 12 amino acids. V was trimmed by 2 bases and J by 1 base, leaving 2 bases between them. The DNA for the CDR3 is TGTGCCAGCAGTTTACGGAACACTGAAGCTTTCTTT. Protein: CASSLRNTEAFF.

This rearrangement joins TRBV11-2 to TRBJ1-2; unclear D gene. CDR1 and CDR2 from the germline V gene are SGHAT and FQNNGV. The CDR3 loop spans 13 amino acids. The germline V and J ends were trimmed by 8 bases and 2 bases, with 12 bases remaining between them. This CDR3 reads CASGLRQNYGYTF. For the CDR3, the DNA is TGTGCCAGCGGACTCCGGCAGAACTATGGCTACACCTTC.

The chain joins TRBV10-1 to TRBJ1-3; D is unresolved. The V end lost 3 bases, the J end lost 9 bases, and 12 bases lay between the germline ends. Germline V gene lookup returns CDR1 WNHNN and CDR2 SYGVQD (reference sequence). The CDR3 has 13 residues. For the CDR3, the DNA is TGCGCCAGCAGTGATTGTTGGGCGGGCACCATATATTTT. Amino acid sequence: CASSDCWAGTIYF.

The J gene is TRBJ1-6, the V gene TRBV6-2 or TRBV6-3; 11 bases agree with TRBD1. The germline CDR1 and CDR2 sequences are MNHEY and SVGEGT. Trimming took 2 bases from V and 7 from J; bases not matched to a gene: 4. CDR3 length: 16 amino acids. The chain's CDR3 is CASSYRTGGWNSPLHF. The CDR3 region has the DNA TGTGCCAGCAGTTACCGGACAGGGGGCTGGAATTCACCCCTCCACTTT.

The chain has TRBV29-1 and TRBJ2-4; D may be TRBD1 (6 bases). The V and J ends lost 4 bases and 6 bases respectively, with 10 bases between them. CDR1 SQVTM and CDR2 ANQGSEA come from the germline V gene. The CDR3 covers 12 residues. CDR3 amino acids: CSVGQGINIQYF. DNA for the CDR3: TGCAGCGTTGGGCAGGGGATAAACATTCAGTACTTC.

This clone was detected only once. The V gene is TRBV3-1 (or the pseudogene TRBV3-2), the J gene TRBJ2-5; the match to TRBD2 covers 7 bases. This CDR3 contains 17 residues. Germline V gene sequence: CDR1 LGHDT, CDR2 YNNKEL (reference sequence). The V gene end was trimmed by 0 bases and the J gene end by 5 bases; junction bases not matched to a gene: 12. The CDR3 spells CASSQDHGGLVRETQYF. CDR3 coding DNA: TGTGCCAGCAGCCAAGATCACGGTGGACTAGTGAGGGAGACCCAGTACTTC.

The rearrangement uses TRBV29-1 and TRBJ1-3; D gene unclear. The CDR3 loop spans 11 amino acids. CDR1 SQVTM and CDR2 ANQGSEA come from the germline V gene. V lost 7 bases, J lost 0 bases, and 4 bases lay in between. CDR3 sequence reads: CSAFSGNTIYF. The DNA for the CDR3 is TGCAGCGCCTTCTCTGGAAACACCATATATTTT.

This clone was seen only once. This chain connects TRBV7-2 to TRBJ2-7; D unresolved. The germline V gene has CDR1 SGHTA and CDR2 FQGNSA. Trimming took 5 bases from V and 3 from J, leaving 8 bases between them. CDR3 length: 12 amino acids. The CDR3: CASSLGSYEQYF. CDR3 nucleotide sequence: TGTGCCAGCAGCCTAGGCAGCTACGAGCAGTACTTC.

The gene calls are TRBV4-1 and TRBJ2-7; 9 bases fit TRBD1. Germline V gives CDR1 MGHRA, CDR2 YSYEKL. The length of the CDR3 is 15 residues. Trimming removed 1 base from V and 5 bases from J; junction bases left unmatched: 6. Written as DNA, the CDR3 is TGCGCCAGCAGCCAAGCCCGGACAGGGGTTAACGAGCAGTACTTC. This encodes CASSQARTGVNEQYF.

The chain carries TRBV7-9 and TRBJ1-1; D uncertain. The CDR3 spans 15 residues. Germline V gene lookup returns CDR1 SEHNR and CDR2 FQNEAQ (reference sequence). With 1 base removed from V and 1 base from J, the gap between germline ends came to 10 bases. The CDR3, as DNA: TGTGCCAGCAGCTTAGGCCCAGCGGGGAACACTGAAGCTTTCTTT. As protein: CASSLGPAGNTEAFF.

V usage is TRBV3-1 (or the pseudogene TRBV3-2) and J usage is TRBJ2-2; 7 bases align to TRBD1. The CDR3 is 17 residues long. CDR1 LGHDT and CDR2 YNNKEL come from the germline V gene (reference sequence). The trim removed 0 bases at V and 3 bases at J, leaving 7 bases unmatched. CDR3 DNA sequence: TGTGCCAGCAGCCAAGATAGAGGGGGCGCCGACACCGGGGAGCTGTTTTTT. This translates into CASSQDRGGADTGELFF.

CDR3 in amino acids: CASSTLNQPQHF. In DNA form, the CDR3 reads TGTGCCAGTAGTACCCTAAATCAGCCCCAGCATTTT. V gene TRBV19 combines with J gene TRBJ1-5; D is undetermined. The germline V gene has CDR1 LNHDA and CDR2 SQIVND (reference sequence). The CDR3 contains 12 residues. Trimming removed 4 bases from V and 4 bases from J, with 5 bases in between. The variable domain in full, with the rest retrieved from reference TRBV19 and TRBJ1-5, is DGGITQSPKYLFRKEGQNVTLSCEQNLNHDAMYWYRQDPGQGLRLIYYSQIVNDFQKGDIAEGYSVSREKKESFPLTVTSAQKNPTAFYLCASSTLNQPQHFGDGTRLSIL.

This chain joins TRBV4-2 and TRBJ2-1; the D gene is possibly TRBD2 (7 bases). CDR3 length: 16 residues. Germline CDR1 LGHNA, CDR2 YNFKEQ. Trimming removed 4 bases from V and 7 bases from J, with 20 bases in between. CDR3 protein: CASSPRGGASSNEQFF. The CDR3 DNA reads TGTGCCAGCAGCCCACGAGGGGGGGCATCCTCAAATGAGCAGTTCTTC.

The chain recombines TRBV7-2 with TRBJ2-7; 11 bases line up with TRBD2. The ends lost 1 base at V and 0 bases at J; junction bases unmatched: 8. CDR1 SGHTA and CDR2 FQGNSA come from the germline V gene. The CDR3 length is 18 residues. The CDR3 region is CASSLEASGGPYSYEQYF. As DNA, the CDR3 is TGTGCCAGCAGCTTAGAGGCTAGCGGGGGGCCCTACTCCTACGAGCAGTACTTC. The whole variable domain, remainder taken from reference TRBV7-2 and TRBJ2-7, is GAGVSQSPSNKVTEKGKDVELRCDPISGHTALYWYRQSLGQGLEFLIYFQGNSAPDKSGLPSDRFSAERTGGSVSTLTIQRTQQEDSAVYLCASSLEASGGPYSYEQYFGPGTRLTVT.

This chain uses TRBV7-3 with TRBJ1-5; D call uncertain. Germline-derived CDR1 and CDR2 are SGHTA and FQGTGA. The CDR3 contains 13 residues. The V and J ends lost 0 bases and 7 bases respectively, with 7 bases between them. CDR3 DNA: TGTGCCAGCAGCTTAACTCTTGAGCAGCCCCAGCATTTT. It is translated as CASSLTLEQPQHF.

This clone was seen a few times. The chain has TRBV9 and TRBJ1-3, with D tentatively TRBD1 (6 bases). V was cut by 3 bases and J by 0 bases, with 10 bases left in between. Germline CDR1 SGDLS, CDR2 YYNGEE. The CDR3 has 15 residues. CDR3 nucleotides: TGTGCCAGCAGCGCACAGGGTAACTCTGGAAACACCATATATTTT. Translation gives CASSAQGNSGNTIYF.

The V gene is TRBV5-1, the J gene TRBJ2-4; D unclear. CDR1 is SGHRS, CDR2 YFSETQ, per germline. CDR3 length equals 15 residues. Trimming took 1 base from V and 3 from J, leaving 11 bases between them. CDR3 protein: CASSLMSVGKNIQYF. The DNA for the CDR3 is TGCGCCAGCAGCTTGATGAGCGTGGGCAAAAACATTCAGTACTTC.

This rearrangement joins TRBV7-2 to TRBJ2-3; TRBD1 matches 9 bases. J gave up 3 bases and V 3 bases, and 13 bases lay outside the gene matches. CDR1 is SGHTA, CDR2 FQGNSA, per germline. CDR3 length: 18 residues. In nucleotides, the CDR3 is TGTGCCAGCAGCTTGTCCGTCACAGGGGGCATGACGACAGATACGCAGTATTTT. Its protein is CASSLSVTGGMTTDTQYF.

The chain combines TRBV3-1 (or the pseudogene TRBV3-2) with TRBJ1-2, with a possible D match to TRBD1 (5 bases). V lost 0 bases to trimming and J lost 4 bases, with 9 bases between them. The CDR3 spans 14 residues. Germline V gene data show CDR1 as LGHDT and CDR2 as YNNKEL (reference sequence). The CDR3, as DNA: TGTGCCAGCAGCCAAGAGGTGGGGCCCTATGGCTACACCTTC. Amino acids: CASSQEVGPYGYTF.

The chain combines TRBV5-1 with TRBJ2-2, with 15 bases that match TRBD2. The CDR3 runs 18 residues. Trimming took 3 bases from V and 6 from J; bases not matched to a gene: 9. CDR1 SGHRS and CDR2 YFSETQ come from the germline V gene. The DNA for the CDR3 is TGCGCCAGCAGCTCTGGACTAGCGGGGGGGCCCTCGGCCGGGGAGCTGTTTTTT. Its translation is CASSSGLAGGPSAGELFF.

The CDR3 DNA reads TGCAGCGTTCAAGGGTGGCCAAACGCGAACACCGGGGAGCTGTTTTTT. It is translated as CSVQGWPNANTGELFF. The rearrangement links TRBV29-1 to TRBJ2-2; D is undetermined. The CDR3 has 16 amino acids. Germline lookup yields CDR1 SQVTM and CDR2 ANQGSEA. V was trimmed by 5 bases and J by 0 bases, leaving 16 bases between them.

This clone was observed a few times. J is TRBJ1-5 and V is TRBV3-1 (or the pseudogene TRBV3-2); 7 nucleotides line up with TRBD1. CDR3 size: 14 residues. V lost 3 bases to trimming and J lost 3 bases; unmatched junction nucleotides: 2. CDR1 and CDR2 (germline): LGHDT, YNNKEL (reference sequence). CDR3 sequence (DNA): TGTGCCAGCAGCCAGACAGGGTTCAATCAGCCCCAGCATTTT. As protein: CASSQTGFNQPQHF.

The rearrangement joins TRBV4-3 to TRBJ1-6; weak D call: TRBD1 (6 bases). The V gene lost 0 bases and the J gene lost 7 bases, with 10 bases spanning the gap. There are 15 residues in the CDR3. The germline CDR1 and CDR2 sequences are LGHNA and YSLEER. DNA for the CDR3: TGCGCCAGCAGCCAAGATACAGGGCGGAATTCACCCCTCCACTTT. As protein: CASSQDTGRNSPLHF.

The V gene is TRBV6-2 or TRBV6-3, the J gene TRBJ2-2; maybe TRBD1 (6 bases). V was shortened by 2 bases and J by 2 bases, with 12 bases between the two germline ends. In germline, CDR1 is MNHEY, CDR2 SVGEGT. CDR3 length: 16 amino acids. The CDR3 spells CASSYAGAINTGELFF. The CDR3 bases are TGTGCCAGCAGTTACGCAGGGGCCATAAACACCGGGGAGCTGTTTTTT.